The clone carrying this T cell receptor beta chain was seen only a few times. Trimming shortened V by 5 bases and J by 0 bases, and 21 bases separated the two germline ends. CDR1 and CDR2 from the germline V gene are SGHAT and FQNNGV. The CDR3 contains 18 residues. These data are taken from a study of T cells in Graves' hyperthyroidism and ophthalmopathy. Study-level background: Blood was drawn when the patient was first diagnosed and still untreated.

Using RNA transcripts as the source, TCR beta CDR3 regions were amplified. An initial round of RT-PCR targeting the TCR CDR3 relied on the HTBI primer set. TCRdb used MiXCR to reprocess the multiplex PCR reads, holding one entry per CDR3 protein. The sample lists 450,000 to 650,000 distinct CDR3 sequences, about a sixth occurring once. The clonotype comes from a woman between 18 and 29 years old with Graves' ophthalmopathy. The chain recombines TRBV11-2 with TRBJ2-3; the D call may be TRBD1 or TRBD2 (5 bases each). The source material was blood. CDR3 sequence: CASSLRDGYYSSTDTQYF. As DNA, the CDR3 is TGTGCCAGCAGCCTTAGGGACGGCTACTACTCTAGCACAGATACGCAGTATTTT.